Below are 2 T cell receptor beta chains sequenced from a single sample in a study of T cells in Graves' hyperthyroidism and ophthalmopathy. Amplified TCR beta CDR3 regions came from RNA transcripts. HTBI primers were used for first-round RT-PCR of the TCR CDR3. One entry per CDR3 protein, called by TCRdb with MiXCR from the multiplex PCR reads. The sample includes a few hundred thousand distinct CDR3 sequences, just under 15% of them seen just once. Sequenced sample: blood. All receptors derive from a woman in her 30s with Graves' hyperthyroidism.

This clonotype has ten or more counts. This sequence joins TRBV3-1 and TRBJ2-5; D gene unclear. This CDR3 has 12 amino acids. The V gene lost 3 bases and the J gene lost 5 bases, with 7 bases spanning the gap. Germline V gene sequence: CDR1 LGHDT, CDR2 YNNKEL (reference sequence). The CDR3 nucleotides read TGTGCCAGCAGCCAGCTAGGGGAGACCCAGTACTTC. It codes for CASSQLGETQYF.

J is TRBJ2-5 and V is TRBV27; D gene uncertain. CDR1 and CDR2 (germline): MNHEY, SMNVEV (reference sequence). This CDR3 has 17 amino acids. V lost 5 bases to trimming and J lost 4 bases, with 23 bases between them. The CDR3 bases are TGTGCCAGCAGTACCCTGATGGCCCGGGTTCAAGGAGAGACCCAGTACTTC. Residues: CASSTLMARVQGETQYF.